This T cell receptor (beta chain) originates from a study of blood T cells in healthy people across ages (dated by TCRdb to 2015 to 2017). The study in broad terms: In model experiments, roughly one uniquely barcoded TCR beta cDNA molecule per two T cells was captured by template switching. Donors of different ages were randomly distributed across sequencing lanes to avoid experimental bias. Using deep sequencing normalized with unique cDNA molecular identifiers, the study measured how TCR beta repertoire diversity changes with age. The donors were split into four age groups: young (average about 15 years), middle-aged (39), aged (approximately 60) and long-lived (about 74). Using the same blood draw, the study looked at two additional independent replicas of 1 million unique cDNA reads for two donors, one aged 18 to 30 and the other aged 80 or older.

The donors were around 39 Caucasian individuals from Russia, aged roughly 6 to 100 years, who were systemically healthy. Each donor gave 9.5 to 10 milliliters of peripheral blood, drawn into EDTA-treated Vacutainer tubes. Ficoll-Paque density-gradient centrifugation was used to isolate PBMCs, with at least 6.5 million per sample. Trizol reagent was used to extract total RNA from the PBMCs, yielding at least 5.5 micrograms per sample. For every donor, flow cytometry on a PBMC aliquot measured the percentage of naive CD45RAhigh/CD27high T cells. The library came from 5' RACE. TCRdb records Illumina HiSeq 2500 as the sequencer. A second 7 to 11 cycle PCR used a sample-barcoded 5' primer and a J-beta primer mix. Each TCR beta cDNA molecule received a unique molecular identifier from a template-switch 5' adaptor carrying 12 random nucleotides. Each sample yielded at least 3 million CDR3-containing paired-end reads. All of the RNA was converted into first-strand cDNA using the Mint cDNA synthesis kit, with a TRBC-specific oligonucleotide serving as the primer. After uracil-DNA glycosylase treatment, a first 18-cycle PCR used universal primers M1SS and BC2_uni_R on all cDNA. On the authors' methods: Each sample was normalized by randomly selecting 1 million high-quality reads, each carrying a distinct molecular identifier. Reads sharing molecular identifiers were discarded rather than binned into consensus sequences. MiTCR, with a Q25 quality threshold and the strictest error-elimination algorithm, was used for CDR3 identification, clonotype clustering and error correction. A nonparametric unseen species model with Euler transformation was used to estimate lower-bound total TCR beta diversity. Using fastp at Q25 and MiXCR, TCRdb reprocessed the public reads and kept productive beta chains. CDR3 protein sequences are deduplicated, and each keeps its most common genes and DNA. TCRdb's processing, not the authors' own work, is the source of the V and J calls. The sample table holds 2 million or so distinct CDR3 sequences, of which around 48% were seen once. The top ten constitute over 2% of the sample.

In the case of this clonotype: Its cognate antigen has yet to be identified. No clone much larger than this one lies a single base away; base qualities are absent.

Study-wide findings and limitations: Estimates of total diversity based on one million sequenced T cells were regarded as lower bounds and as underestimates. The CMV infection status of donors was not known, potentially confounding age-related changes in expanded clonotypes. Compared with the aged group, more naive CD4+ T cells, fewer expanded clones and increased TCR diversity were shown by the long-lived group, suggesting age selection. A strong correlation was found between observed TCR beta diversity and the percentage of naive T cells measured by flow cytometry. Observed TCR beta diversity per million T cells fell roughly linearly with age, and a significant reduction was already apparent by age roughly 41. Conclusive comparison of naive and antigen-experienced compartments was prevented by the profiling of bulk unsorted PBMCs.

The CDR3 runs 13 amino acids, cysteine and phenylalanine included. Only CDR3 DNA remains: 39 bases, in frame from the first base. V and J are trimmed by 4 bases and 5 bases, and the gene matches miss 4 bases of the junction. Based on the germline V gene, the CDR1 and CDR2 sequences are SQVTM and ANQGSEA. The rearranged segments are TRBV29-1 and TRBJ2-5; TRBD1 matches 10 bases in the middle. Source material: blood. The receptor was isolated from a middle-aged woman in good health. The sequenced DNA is TGCAGCGTTGCCCGGACAGGGGGGGAGACCCAGTACTTC. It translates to CSVARTGGETQYF.